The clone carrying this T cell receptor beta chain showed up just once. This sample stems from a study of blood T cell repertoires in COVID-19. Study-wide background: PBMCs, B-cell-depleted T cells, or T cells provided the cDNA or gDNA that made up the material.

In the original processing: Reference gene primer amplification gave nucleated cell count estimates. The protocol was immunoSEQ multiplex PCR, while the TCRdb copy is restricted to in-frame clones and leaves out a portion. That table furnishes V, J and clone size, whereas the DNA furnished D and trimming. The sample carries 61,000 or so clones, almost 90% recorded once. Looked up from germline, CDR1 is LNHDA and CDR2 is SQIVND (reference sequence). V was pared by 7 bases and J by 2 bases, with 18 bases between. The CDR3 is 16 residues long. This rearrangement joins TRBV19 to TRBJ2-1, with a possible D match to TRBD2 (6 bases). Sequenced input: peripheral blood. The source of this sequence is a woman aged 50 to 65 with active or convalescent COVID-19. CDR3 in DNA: TGTGCCAGTACCATGGGTAGCGGTAAAGCCTACAATGAGCAGTTCTTC. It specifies CASTMGSGKAYNEQFF.